The present T cell receptor beta chain was sequenced within a study of T cell responses to AZD1222 COVID-19 vaccine (dated by TCRdb to the early 2020s). Regarding the complete study: AZD1222 recipients with second doses at about 4 weeks or about 12 weeks were pooled, because spike-specific TCR depth and breadth did not differ between schedules. A total of under 250 trial participants underwent TCR sequencing, of whom about 210 had received two doses of AZD1222 and roughly 26 had received two doses of the MenACWY control vaccine. Trial participants were enrolled into age subgroups of 18-55, 56-69 and 70-plus years, which contained approximately 150, 28 and 58 TCR-sequenced participants, respectively. Results the study describes overall, beyond this receptor: Most participants were white British and females outnumbered males, and the authors suggested that clonal diversity may have been underestimated. The vaccine-associated CD4 TCRs covered the entire spike protein, and the dominant responses fell in regions 160-218 and 743-854. In the small 56-69-year group, the increase in depth fell short of significance, most likely because of low power. A significant rise in spike-specific TCR breadth and depth was observed after two AZD1222 doses relative to day 0 and relative to MenACWY recipients. Only six or seven AZD1222 recipients were SARS-CoV-2 seropositive at baseline, limiting conclusions about previously exposed vaccinees. No day 14 peak-response samples were available, so repertoires were characterized only after the peak T cell response. Epitopes outside the regions mutated in the B.1.351 and B.1.1.7 variants were reportedly recognized by nearly half of the unique spike-specific TCRs.

Comment on this clone: No cognate antigen has been identified for it. No much larger clonotype is one base removed from it; base qualities were not supplied.

The sample's time point, from its label and the paper: baseline before first vaccination. The vaccinee samples were drawn from two UK trials, COV001 and COV002, one of which was a single-blind randomized controlled phase 2/3 trial testing AZD1222 (ChAdOx1 nCoV-19) in healthy adults. Trial participant PBMC samples were collected at day 0 and day 28 after the second dose for TCRbeta chain sequencing. The CDR3 regions of human TCRbeta chains were subjected to immunosequencing. The authors processed their data as follows. Repertoire TCRs were matched against a reference library of SARS-CoV-2-specific TCRs generated with the MIRA antigen-specificity platform. Breadth was defined as the fraction of unique TCRs that were SARS-CoV-2-associated. Depth was defined as the fraction of total T cells that were SARS-CoV-2-associated. Using the MIRA data, every spike-specific TCR was mapped to the spike region that the TCR reacted to and assigned to either a CD4 or a CD8 class. Log10-transformed breadth and depth values were compared by one-way ANOVA with Sidak's multiple comparisons tests. What TCRdb holds here is the immuneACCESS table cut down to in-frame rearrangements. Part of the clones is not present; checked against another copy, under half of the missing clones reflect an unresolved V gene, and the others are unexplained. The DNA was the basis for D and trimming; V, J and clone size are from that table. A total of more than 100,000 clones appear in this sample, about nine tenths of them only once. The top ten constitute roughly 44% of the sample.

The specimen comprised peripheral blood, sampled on day 0 of AZD1222 vaccination. This clonotype was sampled from an adult in good health.

Here is the DNA: TGTGCCAGCAGGGACCGGAGTACTGGAAACACCATATATTTT. It is translated as CASRDRSTGNTIYF. The chain is assembled from TRBV6-6 and TRBJ1-3; no D segment can be confidently identified. The CDR3 sequence holds 14 residues, the cysteine and phenylalanine included. Just CDR3 DNA is preserved here, 42 bases in frame from base 1. CDR1 and CDR2 were assigned from the germline V gene (reference sequence) as MNHNY and SVGAGI. V was cut back by 6 bases and J by 2 bases, leaving a gap of 11 bases between them.